This TCR beta chain was found in a study of T cells in localized non-small cell lung cancer. Some clones are missing from TCRdb's copy, which holds only in-frame ones; the method was immunoSEQ multiplex PCR. The data contain 20,000 to 25,000 clones, about 83% of them singletons. On this clone: Its antigen is undetermined.

Study-wide points: Longer overall survival associated with higher blood T cell density; shorter survival with higher adjacent-lung clonality.

CDR3 size: 12 residues. Trimming left V 6 bases short and J 3 bases short, with 11 bases between. Germline loops: CDR1 GTSNPN, CDR2 SVGIG (reference sequence). V gene TRBV30 combines with J gene TRBJ1-1, with D uncertain. The sequence came from a woman aged 40-75 years with stage II squamous cell lung carcinoma. The sample consisted of PBMCs, taken before any cancer treatment. The CDR3 region is CACRIQDTEAFF. The CDR3 DNA reads TGTGCCTGCCGTATTCAGGACACTGAAGCTTTCTTT. The whole variable domain, remainder taken from reference TRBV30 and TRBJ1-1, is SQTIHQWPATLVQPVGSPLSLECTVEGTSNPNLYWYRQAAGRGLQLLFYSVGIGQISSEVPQNLSASRPQDRQFILSSKKLLLSDSGFYLCACRIQDTEAFFGQGTRLTVV.